These 9 T cell receptor beta chains came from one sample sequenced in a study of T cells in Graves' hyperthyroidism and ophthalmopathy. The investigators amplified TCR beta CDR3 regions from RNA transcripts. With the HTBI primer set, the TCR CDR3 went through a first round of RT-PCR. TCRdb called the multiplex PCR reads again in MiXCR, with one record for every CDR3 protein. Seen here are roughly 640,000 distinct CDR3 sequences, roughly 16% observed once, and the top ten hold around 3.5%. The sequenced sample was blood. These receptors were obtained from a woman aged 40 to 50 with Graves' ophthalmopathy.

V gene TRBV7-2 combines with J gene TRBJ2-2; D not resolved. V was trimmed by 1 base and J by 8 bases, leaving 8 bases between them. CDR3 length: 13 amino acids. Per germline, CDR1 SGHTA and CDR2 FQGNSA. CDR3: CASSLGVLGELFF. CDR3 in DNA: TGTGCCAGCAGCTTAGGGGTTTTGGGGGAGCTGTTTTTT.

On this clonotype: With a much larger clone just one base away, this may be a read error. The chain links TRBV5-1 to TRBJ2-1; 15 bases align to TRBD2. The J call could be wrong; TRBJ2-7 is a better fit for the DNA end. The CDR3 runs 17 residues. From germline, CDR1 is SGHRS and CDR2 YFSETQ. CDR3 amino acids: CASSSGLAGGSYNEQYF. The CDR3 nucleotides are TGCGCCAGCAGCTCCGGACTAGCGGGAGGGAGTTACAATGAGCAGTACTTC.

The rearrangement uses TRBV9 and TRBJ1-5, with TRBD1 as a possible D gene (6 bases). The CDR3 runs to 13 residues. The V and J ends lost 7 bases and 7 bases respectively, with 15 bases between them. Germline V gene data show CDR1 as SGDLS and CDR2 as YYNGEE. The CDR3 region has the DNA TGTGCCAGCTCACAGGGATTAGGGCAGCCCCAGCATTTT. This translates into CASSQGLGQPQHF.

This clonotype was seen repeatedly, ten times or more. The chain carries TRBV2 and TRBJ2-5; D is tentatively TRBD1 or TRBD2 (5 bases each). V lost 11 bases to trimming and J lost 4 bases, with 11 bases between them. In germline, CDR1 is SNHLY, CDR2 FYNNEI. There are 11 residues in the CDR3. This CDR3 reads CACTRGETQYF. CDR3 in DNA: TGTGCCTGCACTAGGGGAGAGACCCAGTACTTC.

The V gene is TRBV30, the J gene TRBJ2-1, with 8 bases identical to TRBD2. Trimming removed 1 base from V and 2 bases from J; junction bases left unmatched: 4. This CDR3 has 15 residues. The germline V gene encodes CDR1 GTSNPN and CDR2 SVGIG (reference sequence). CDR3 amino acids: CAWSGGGFTYNEQFF. The DNA of the CDR3 is TGTGCCTGGAGTGGCGGGGGGTTCACCTACAATGAGCAGTTCTTC.

This clonotype has a handful of counts. CDR3 DNA: TGCGCCAGCAGCACTTCTGGATGGGGGAGCTCCTACGAGCAGTACTTC. Encoded protein: CASSTSGWGSSYEQYF. The chain employs TRBV4-1 and TRBJ2-7; the D gene could be TRBD1 or TRBD2 (5 bases each). The germline V gene has CDR1 MGHRA and CDR2 YSYEKL. The CDR3 is 16 residues long. Trimming cost V 5 bases and J 0 bases, with 17 bases left between them.

This clonotype showed up many times. The V gene is TRBV7-8, the J gene TRBJ2-3; D not resolved. With 4 bases removed from V and 4 bases from J, the gap between germline ends came to 9 bases. This CDR3 region has 13 residues. In germline, CDR1 is SGHVS, CDR2 FQNEAQ. CDR3 sequence: CASSSPGSDTQYF. The CDR3 DNA sequence: TGTGCCAGCAGCTCCCCGGGCTCAGATACGCAGTATTTT.

This clonotype was detected many times. The chain has TRBV6-6 and TRBJ2-3, with TRBD1 matching 7 bases. J was trimmed by 3 bases and V by 0 bases; bases with no gene match: 12. Germline CDR1 and CDR2: MNHNY and SVGAGI (reference sequence). CDR3 length equals 18 residues. The CDR3 coding sequence is TGTGCCAGCAGTTACTCTAAGGTTGGGGACAGAAAAACAGATACGCAGTATTTT. As protein: CASSYSKVGDRKTDTQYF.

CDR3 sequence reads: CSARGQGIHEQFF. The CDR3 DNA reads TGCAGTGCAAGGGGACAGGGGATCCATGAGCAGTTCTTC. The J gene is TRBJ2-1, the V gene TRBV20-1, with TRBD1 matching 10 bases. Germline V gene lookup returns CDR1 DFQATT and CDR2 SNEGSKA (reference sequence). The CDR3 runs 13 residues. The V segment lost 6 bases and the J segment 8 bases; nucleotides outside the gene matches: 7.